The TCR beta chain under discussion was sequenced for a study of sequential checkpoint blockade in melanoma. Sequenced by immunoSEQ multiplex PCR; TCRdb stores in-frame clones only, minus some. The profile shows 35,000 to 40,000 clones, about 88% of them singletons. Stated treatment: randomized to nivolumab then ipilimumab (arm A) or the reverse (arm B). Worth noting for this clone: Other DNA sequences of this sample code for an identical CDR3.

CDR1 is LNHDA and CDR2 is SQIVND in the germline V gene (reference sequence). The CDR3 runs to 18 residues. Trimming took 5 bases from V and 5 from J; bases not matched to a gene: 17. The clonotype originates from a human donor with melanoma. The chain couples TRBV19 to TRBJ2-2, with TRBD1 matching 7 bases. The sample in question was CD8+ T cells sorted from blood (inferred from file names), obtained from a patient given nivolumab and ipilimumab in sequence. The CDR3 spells CASSLHAPDRAITGELFF. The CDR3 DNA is TGTGCCAGTAGTCTCCATGCGCCTGACAGGGCCATAACCGGGGAGCTGTTTTTT.